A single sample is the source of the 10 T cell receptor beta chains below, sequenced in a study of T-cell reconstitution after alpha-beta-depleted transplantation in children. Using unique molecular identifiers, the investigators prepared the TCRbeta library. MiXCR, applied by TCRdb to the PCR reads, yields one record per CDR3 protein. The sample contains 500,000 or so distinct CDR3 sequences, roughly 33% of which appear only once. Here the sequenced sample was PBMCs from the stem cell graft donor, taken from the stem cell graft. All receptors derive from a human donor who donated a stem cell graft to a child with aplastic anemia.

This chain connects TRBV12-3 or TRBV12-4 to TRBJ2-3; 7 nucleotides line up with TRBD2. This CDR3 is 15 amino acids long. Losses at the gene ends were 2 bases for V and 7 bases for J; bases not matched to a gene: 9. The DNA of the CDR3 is TGTGCCAGCAGTTTATCCAGCGGGACGTCGAATACGCAGTATTTT. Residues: CASSLSSGTSNTQYF.

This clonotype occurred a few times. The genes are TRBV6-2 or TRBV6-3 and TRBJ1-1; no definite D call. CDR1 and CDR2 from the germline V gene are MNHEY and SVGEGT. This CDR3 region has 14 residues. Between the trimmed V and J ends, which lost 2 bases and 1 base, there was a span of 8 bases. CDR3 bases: TGTGCCAGCAGTTACCGCCCGGCGAACACTGAAGCTTTCTTT. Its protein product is CASSYRPANTEAFF.

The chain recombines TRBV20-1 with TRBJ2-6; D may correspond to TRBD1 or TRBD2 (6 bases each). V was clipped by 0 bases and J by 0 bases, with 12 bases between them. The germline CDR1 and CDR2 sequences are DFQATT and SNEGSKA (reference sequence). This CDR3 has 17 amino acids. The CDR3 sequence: CSAREGGIHSGANVLTF. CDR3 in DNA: TGCAGTGCTAGAGAAGGGGGGATACACTCTGGGGCCAACGTCCTGACTTTC.

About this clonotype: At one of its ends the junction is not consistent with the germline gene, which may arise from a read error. This CDR3 reads CSSSSRTSGDNEQFF. In DNA, the CDR3 is TGTTCCAGCAGTTCCCGGACTAGCGGCGACAATGAGCAGTTCTTC. The gene calls are TRBV12-3 or TRBV12-4 and TRBJ2-1; 10 nucleotides line up with TRBD2. The CDR3 contains 15 residues.

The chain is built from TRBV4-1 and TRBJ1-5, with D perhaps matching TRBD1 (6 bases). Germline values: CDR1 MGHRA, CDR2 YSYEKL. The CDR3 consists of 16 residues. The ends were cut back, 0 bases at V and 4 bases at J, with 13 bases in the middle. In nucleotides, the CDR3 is TGCGCCAGCAGCCAAGATCAAGTAGGGGGGAATCAGCCCCAGCATTTT. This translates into CASSQDQVGGNQPQHF.

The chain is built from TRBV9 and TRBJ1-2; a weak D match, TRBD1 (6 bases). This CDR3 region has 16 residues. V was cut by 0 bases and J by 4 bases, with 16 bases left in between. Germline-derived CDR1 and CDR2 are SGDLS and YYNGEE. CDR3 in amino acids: CASSVAVTGTSYGYTF. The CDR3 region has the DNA TGTGCCAGCAGCGTAGCCGTGACAGGCACCTCCTATGGCTACACCTTC.

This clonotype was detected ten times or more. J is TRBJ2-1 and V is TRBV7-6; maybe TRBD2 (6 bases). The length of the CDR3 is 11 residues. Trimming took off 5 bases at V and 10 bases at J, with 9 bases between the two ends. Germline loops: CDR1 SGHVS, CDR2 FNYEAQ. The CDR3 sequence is CASSTSGEQFF. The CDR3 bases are TGTGCCAGCAGCACCAGCGGGGAGCAGTTCTTC.

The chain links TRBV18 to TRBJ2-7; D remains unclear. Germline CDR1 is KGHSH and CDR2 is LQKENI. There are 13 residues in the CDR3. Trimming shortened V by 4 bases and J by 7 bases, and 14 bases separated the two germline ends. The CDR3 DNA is TGTGCCAGCTCACTGGGCCATAATCAAGAGCAGTACGTC. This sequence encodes CASSLGHNQEQYV.

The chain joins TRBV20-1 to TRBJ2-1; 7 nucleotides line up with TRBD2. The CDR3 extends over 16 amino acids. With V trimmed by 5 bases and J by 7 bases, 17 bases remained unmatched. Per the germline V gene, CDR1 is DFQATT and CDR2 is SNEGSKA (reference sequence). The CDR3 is CSAPSLVSGIKNEQFF. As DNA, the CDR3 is TGCAGTGCTCCATCCCTAGTAAGCGGGATTAAGAATGAGCAGTTCTTC.

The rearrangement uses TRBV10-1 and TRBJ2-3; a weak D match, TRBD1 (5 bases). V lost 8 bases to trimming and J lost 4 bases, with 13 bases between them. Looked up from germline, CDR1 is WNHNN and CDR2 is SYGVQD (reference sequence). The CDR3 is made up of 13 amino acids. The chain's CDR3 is CASSQGLSDTQYF. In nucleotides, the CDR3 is TGCGCCAGCTCGCAGGGTCTATCAGATACGCAGTATTTT.